This T cell receptor beta chain was recovered during a study of pediatric ulcerative colitis. The assay was run at survey level. Measured with immunoSEQ multiplex PCR; TCRdb has only the in-frame clones, and not every one. The profile shows more than 45,000 clones, around 87% of them singletons. V lost 10 bases, J lost 4 bases, and 21 bases lay in between. The length of the CDR3 is 15 residues. Per germline, CDR1 ENHRY and CDR2 SYGVKD. Findings and limits, study-wide: All ulcerative colitis patients, but no controls, carried a couple of rectal clonotypes. Acute severe colitis showed lower rectal diversity from clonal expansions.

Control subjects, colonoscoped for suspected IBD, had macroscopically and histologically normal endoscopy. Note on this clone: What it binds is unknown.

The rearrangement uses TRBV10-3 and TRBJ2-3; TRBD1 might be the D (5 bases). This receptor was obtained from a boy aged 10-17 years who was a control in a study of pediatric ulcerative colitis. Sequencing used blood. The CDR3 DNA is TGTGCCACAAGAACAACAGGAGAAGTAGCAGATACGCAGTATTTT. Translating it yields CATRTTGEVADTQYF.